This T cell receptor beta chain was sequenced in a study of stem cell transplantation in POMP-related autoinflammatory disease. About the research overall: CD8+ T cells were low and CD4+ cells naive-skewed before transplant.

TCRdb keeps only in-frame clones here, not all; method: immunoSEQ multiplex PCR. The data contain approximately 30,000 clones, approximately 86% of them singletons. This clone has just a few counts. The germline V gene encodes CDR1 SNHLY and CDR2 FYNNEI. The V end lost 3 bases, the J end lost 2 bases, and 7 bases lay between the germline ends. The CDR3 is 13 amino acids. This TCR derives from a human donor with POMP-related autoinflammation and immune dysregulation (PRAID). The V gene is TRBV2, the J gene TRBJ1-1, with no clear D. The sample was CD4+ T cells from PBMCs, taken before stem cell transplantation. CDR3 DNA sequence: TGTGCCAGCAGTGACCGCAGCAACACTGAAGCTTTCTTT. This translates into CASSDRSNTEAFF.